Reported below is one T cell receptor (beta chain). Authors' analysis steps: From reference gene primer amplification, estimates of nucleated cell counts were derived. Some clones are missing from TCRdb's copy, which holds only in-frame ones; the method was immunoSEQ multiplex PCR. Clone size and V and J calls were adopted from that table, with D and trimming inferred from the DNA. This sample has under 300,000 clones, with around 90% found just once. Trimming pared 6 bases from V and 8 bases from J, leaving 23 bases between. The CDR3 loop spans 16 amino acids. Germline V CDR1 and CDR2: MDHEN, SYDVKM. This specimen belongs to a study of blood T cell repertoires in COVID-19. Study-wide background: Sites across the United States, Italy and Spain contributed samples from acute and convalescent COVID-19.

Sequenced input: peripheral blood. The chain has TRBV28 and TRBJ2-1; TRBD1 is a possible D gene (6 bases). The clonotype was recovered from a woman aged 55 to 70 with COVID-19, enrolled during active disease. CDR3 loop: CASRSPPGSAGDEQFF. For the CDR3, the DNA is TGTGCCAGCAGATCCCCCCCAGGGTCGGCAGGGGATGAGCAGTTCTTC.